The next 4 T cell receptor beta chains were all read from a single sample in a study of shared clonotypes between healthy human individuals. Repertoires were generated with immunoSEQ multiplex PCR, while TCRdb's copy carries only in-frame clones and drops some. Of approximately 2.1 million clones listed, 85% to 95% are singletons. Sample: naive CD4+ T cells from PBMCs. Stated subset: CD45RA+ positively selected. These receptors came from a man younger than 30 in good health. Some clones in this sample may be carry-over from other donors' samples.

This clone was observed a few times. The CDR3 is CSVESRLVMNTEAFF. The CDR3 bases are TGCAGCGTTGAATCCAGACTTGTCATGAACACTGAAGCTTTCTTT. The gene calls are TRBV29-1 and TRBJ1-1; no definite D call. CDR1 SQVTM and CDR2 ANQGSEA come from the germline V gene. V lost 2 bases, J lost 0 bases, and 13 bases lay in between. This CDR3 region has 15 residues.

This chain links TRBV15 with TRBJ1-3; 8 bases agree with TRBD1. J was trimmed by 2 bases and V by 1 base; bases with no gene match: 7. Germline CDR1 and CDR2: LNHNV and YYDKDF (reference sequence). The CDR3 is made up of 17 amino acids. CDR3 DNA: TGTGCCACCAGCAGAGCCGCGGACAGGGCGGCTGGAAACACCATATATTTT. It translates to CATSRAADRAAGNTIYF.

The chain employs TRBV5-4 and TRBJ2-3; 14 bases are shared with TRBD2. Losses at the gene ends were 4 bases for V and 4 bases for J; bases not matched to a gene: 5. Per germline, CDR1 SGHNT and CDR2 YYREEE (reference sequence). This CDR3 is built from 16 residues. This CDR3 is CASSGRLAGGPDTQYF. CDR3 DNA sequence: TGTGCCAGCAGCGGTCGACTAGCGGGAGGGCCAGATACGCAGTATTTT.

The V and J genes are TRBV25-1 and TRBJ2-7; a weak D match, TRBD2 (5 bases). Trimming left V 6 bases short and J 0 bases short, with 12 bases between. The CDR3 is 14 residues long. Germline V gene sequence: CDR1 MGHDK, CDR2 SYGVNS. This chain's CDR3 is CASSRGGLSYEQYF. CDR3 bases: TGTGCCAGCAGCCGCGGCGGACTCTCCTACGAGCAGTACTTC.